This TCR beta chain was found in a study of blood T cell repertoires in COVID-19. Trimming stripped 3 bases from V and 2 bases from J, with 11 bases between. This CDR3 comprises 14 residues. CDR1 and CDR2 from the germline V gene are KGHSH and LQKENI. How the authors handled the data: Amplification with reference gene primers provided the estimates of nucleated cell counts. Profiled with immunoSEQ multiplex PCR; TCRdb holds only in-frame clones, not every one. From that table come the V and J calls and clone size; the DNA was used to work out D and trimming. This sample has under 95,000 clones, with about 80% found just once. This clone was seen a handful of times.

The sequencing sample was made of peripheral blood. This sequence was found in a man in his fifties or sixties with active or convalescent COVID-19. V gene TRBV18 combines with J gene TRBJ2-7; unclear D gene. The CDR3 sequence: CASSPAAQTYEQYF. CDR3 nucleotides: TGTGCCAGCTCACCGGCGGCGCAGACCTACGAGCAGTACTTC.